This T cell receptor (beta chain) was obtained from a study of T cells in Graves' hyperthyroidism and ophthalmopathy (dated by TCRdb to the late 2010s). Notes on the research overall: To identify TCR V-J signatures that set the groups apart, the researchers used a discovery cohort of 90 to 100 patients, made up of 40 to 45 with Graves' ophthalmopathy and some 58 with stable Graves' hyperthyroidism. Prospective prediction of ophthalmopathy was tested in an independent validation cohort of some 20 hyperthyroidism patients and 15 to 17 patients who later progressed to ophthalmopathy. The 100 or so discovery patients were randomly split 7:3 into training and test sets. In about 6 Graves' hyperthyroidism patients, the study also compared T-cell repertoires from thyroid tissue with T-cell repertoires from blood. After sampling, hyperthyroidism patients received methimazole starting at 30 mg daily, and ophthalmopathy patients received high-dose intravenous methylprednisolone. The paper describes TCR Vbeta CDR3 sequencing of 140 or so peripheral blood samples, made up of some 42 ophthalmopathy patients, approximately 73 hyperthyroidism patients and around 17 progressor patients. What the authors observed across the whole study: In validation, the model predicted progression to ophthalmopathy a median of about 6.5 months before onset, with about 70% sensitivity and about 72% specificity. A 13 V-J signature model separated ophthalmopathy from stable hyperthyroidism, with approximately 86% sensitivity and 81.08% specificity in cross-validation and 80%/75% in testing. Most expanded thyroid clonotypes (frequency above 0.001) were also detected in blood, a finding suggesting that blood repertoires may reflect thyroid immune responses. Sample size was not statistically predetermined, and blinding of investigators to group allocation was not performed.

There are 14 amino acids in the CDR3, from cysteine to phenylalanine inclusive. This entry keeps only the CDR3 DNA: 42 bases, framed from base 1. Sequences ENHRY (CDR1) and SYGVKD (CDR2) are obtained from the germline V gene. As regards this clonotype: Its antigen is currently not known. The junction does not match germline at one end; this may be a read error.

The study excluded patients with uncontrolled infections, other autoimmune diseases, pregnancy or lactation. Diagnoses relied on clinical symptoms, serum thyroxine and TRAb, thyroid ultrasound and orbital computed tomography. Total RNA was extracted with Trizol reagent, and quality was checked on an Agilent 2100 Bioanalyzer. The TCR beta CDR3 regions were amplified from RNA transcripts. For the first round of RT-PCR on the TCR CDR3, the HTBI primer set was used together with the Qiagen OneStep RT-PCR kit. A second multiplex PCR round built the libraries, followed by size selection and purification. Libraries were sequenced paired-end with 100 bp reads on an Illumina HiSeq2000. The original pipeline was this. SOAPnuke was used to process the raw data, removing reads that contained adapters or uncalled bases, had a mean Phred below 15, or lacked an exact match to the constant primer or identifier. COPE v1.2.5 was used to merge the high-quality paired reads, and each unique nucleotide sequence was defined as a clonotype. MiTCR v1.1 was used to align clonotypes to the IMGT TRBV, TRBD and TRBJ reference segments. The analysis was restricted to V-J combinations with a frequency above 0.0001, which together covered 99% to 99.2% of the repertoires. The TCS score was defined as F50 (clonal expansion) divided by E x V (chaos), with BLOSUM62-based TCRdist calculated between CDR3 peptides within each V-J. Welch's t-statistics and random forest reduced some 510 V-J features to around 14, which were used in a naive Bayes classifier (R e1071). The Morisita-Horn index was used to measure how similar the thyroid and blood repertoires were. The raw public data were reprocessed by TCRdb itself: fastp quality trimming at Q25, MiXCR clonotype calling, in-frame beta chains only. CDR3 protein sequences are deduplicated, and each keeps its most common genes and DNA. The V and J calls shown here were made by TCRdb, not taken from the authors' results. The sample profile shows about 700,000 distinct CDR3 sequences; 45% of them were found once. The top ten clones comprise roughly 6.5% of the sample.

The specimen sequenced was peripheral blood or thyroid tissue (not recorded which). This TCR derives from an adult man with Graves' disease, either hyperthyroidism or ophthalmopathy (not recorded which). This receptor chain uses TRBV10-3 and TRBJ1-6; tentative D gene TRBD1, with 5 bases matching. This receptor has the CDR3 CASREGYNNPPLHF. The sequenced DNA is TGTGCCAGCAGAGAGGGGTACAATAATCCACCCCTCCACTTT.